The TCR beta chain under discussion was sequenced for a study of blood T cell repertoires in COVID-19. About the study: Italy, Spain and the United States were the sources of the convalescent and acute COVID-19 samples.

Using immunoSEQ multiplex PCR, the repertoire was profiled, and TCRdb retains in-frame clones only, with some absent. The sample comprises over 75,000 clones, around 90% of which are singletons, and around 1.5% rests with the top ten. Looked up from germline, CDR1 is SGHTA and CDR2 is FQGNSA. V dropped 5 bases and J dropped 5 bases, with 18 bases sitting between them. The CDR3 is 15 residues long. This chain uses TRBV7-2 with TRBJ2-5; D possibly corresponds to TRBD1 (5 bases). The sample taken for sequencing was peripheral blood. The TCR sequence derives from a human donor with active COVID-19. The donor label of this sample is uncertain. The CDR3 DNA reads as TGTGCCAGCAGCCCGCAGGGAAATGCCCGGGAGACCCAGTACTTC. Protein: CASSPQGNARETQYF. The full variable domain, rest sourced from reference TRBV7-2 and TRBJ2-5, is GAGVSQSPSNKVTEKGKDVELRCDPISGHTALYWYRQSLGQGLEFLIYFQGNSAPDKSGLPSDRFSAERTGGSVSTLTIQRTQQEDSAVYLCASSPQGNARETQYFGPGTRLLVL.